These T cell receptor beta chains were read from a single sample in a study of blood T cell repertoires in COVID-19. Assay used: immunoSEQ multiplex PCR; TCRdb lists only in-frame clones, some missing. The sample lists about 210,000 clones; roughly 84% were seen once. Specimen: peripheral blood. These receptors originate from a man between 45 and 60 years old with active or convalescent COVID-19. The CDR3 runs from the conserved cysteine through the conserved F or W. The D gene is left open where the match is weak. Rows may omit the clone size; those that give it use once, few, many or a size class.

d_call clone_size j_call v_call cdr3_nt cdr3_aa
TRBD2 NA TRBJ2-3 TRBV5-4 TGTGCCAGCAAGTGGGGTGGTAGCGGGGCCTATGGGACAGATACGCAGTATTTT CASKWGGSGAYGTDTQYF
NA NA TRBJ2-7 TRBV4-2 TGTGCCAGCAGCCAAGGCAGGGGCTCTTCCTACGAGCAGTACTTC CASSQGRGSSYEQYF
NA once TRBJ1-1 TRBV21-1 TGTGCCAGCAGCAAAGGGGAAAACAGGGGGAACACTGAAGCTTTCTTT CASSKGENRGNTEAFF
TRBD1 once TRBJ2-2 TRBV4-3 TGCGCCAGCAGCCAAGATCGGGACAGGGGGTTCTCCGGGGAGCTGTTTTTT CASSQDRDRGFSGELFF
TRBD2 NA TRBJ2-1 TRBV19 TGTGCCAGTAGTTCAACTCGACTAGCATGGAATGAGCAGTTCTTC CASSSTRLAWNEQFF
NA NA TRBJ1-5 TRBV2 TGTGCCAGCAGGTGGACAGAAGGCAATCAGCCCCAGCATTTT CASRWTEGNQPQHF
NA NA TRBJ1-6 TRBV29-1 TGCAGCGTCGCTATTGGTCGGGATTCACCCCTCCACTTT CSVAIGRDSPLHF
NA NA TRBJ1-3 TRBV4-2 TGTGCCAGCAGCCAATCCTCGGGGGGTGTCATCTCTGGAAACACCATATATTTT CASSQSSGGVISGNTIYF
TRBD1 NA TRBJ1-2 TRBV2 TGTGCCAGCACAAGGATTCAGGCGGGACAGGGTCTAAGGGATGGCTACACCTTC CASTRIQAGQGLRDGYTF
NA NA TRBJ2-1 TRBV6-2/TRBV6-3 TGTGCCAGCAGTTACTTAGGGGATGAGCAGTTCTTC CASSYLGDEQFF
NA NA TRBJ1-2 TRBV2 TGTGCCAGCAAGCCAGCCGGGGGGCATGGCTATGGCTACACCTTC CASKPAGGHGYGYTF
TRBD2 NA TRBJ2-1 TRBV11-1 TGTGCCAGCAGCGATCTAGCGGGAGCCTACAATGAGCAGTTCTTC CASSDLAGAYNEQFF
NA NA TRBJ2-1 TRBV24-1 TGTGCCACCAGTGACCCCGGAGGGAGGAAGAACAATGAGCAGTTCTTC CATSDPGGRKNNEQFF
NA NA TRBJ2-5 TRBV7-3 TGTGCCAGCAGCTTAAATTCGGGGGTGACCCAGTACTTC CASSLNSGVTQYF
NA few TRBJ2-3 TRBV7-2 TGTGCCAGCAGCTCGGGGGAGACTAGCACAGATACGCAGTATTTT CASSSGETSTDTQYF
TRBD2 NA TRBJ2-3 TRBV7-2 TGTGCCAGCAGCCCGGAGCGGGGAGGGTGGGATACGCAGTATTTT CASSPERGGWDTQYF
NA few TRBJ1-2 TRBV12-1 TGTGCCAGCAGCTTTTGGGGACAGGGAGGTGACTATGGCTACACCTTC CASSFWGQGGDYGYTF
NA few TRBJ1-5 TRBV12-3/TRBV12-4 TGTGCCAGCAGTTTTAGGGGGTATCAGCCCCAGCATTTT CASSFRGYQPQHF
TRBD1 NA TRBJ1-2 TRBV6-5 TGTGCCAGCAGTCGGAAAACAGGGGGCAAGAATGGCTACACCTTC CASSRKTGGKNGYTF
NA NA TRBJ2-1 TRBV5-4 TGTGCCAGCAGCCCCTCGGGGGCCTACAATGAGCAGTTCTTC CASSPSGAYNEQFF
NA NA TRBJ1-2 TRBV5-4 TGTGCCAGCAGCCGGTGGGGGGGTACAGGGTATGGTGGCTACACCTTC CASSRWGGTGYGGYTF
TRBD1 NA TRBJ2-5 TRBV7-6 TGTGCCAGCAGCGTAGGACAGGCGGAGACCCAGTACTTC CASSVGQAETQYF
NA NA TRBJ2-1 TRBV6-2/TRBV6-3 TGTGCCAGCAGCCCAGGGGTAACGGGCTCCTACAATGAGCAGTTCTTC CASSPGVTGSYNEQFF
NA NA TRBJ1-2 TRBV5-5 TGTGCCAGCAGCTTCCCCGACAGAGGTCATGGCTACACCTTC CASSFPDRGHGYTF
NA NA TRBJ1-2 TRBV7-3 TGTGCCAGCAGCTTAACGGAGCCTGCGTCGAGCGGCTATGGCTACACCTTC CASSLTEPASSGYGYTF
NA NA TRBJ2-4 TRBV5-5 TGTGCCAGCAGCCCGCACTTTATAGCCAAAAACATTCAGTACTTC CASSPHFIAKNIQYF
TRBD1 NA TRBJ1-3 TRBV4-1 TGCGCCAGCAGCCAAGCTAGACAGGGCCGAGGAAACACCATATATTTT CASSQARQGRGNTIYF
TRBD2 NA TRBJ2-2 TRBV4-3 TGCGCCAGCAGCCAAGAGGTGGCTAGCGGGATCAACACCGGGGAGCTGTTTTTT CASSQEVASGINTGELFF
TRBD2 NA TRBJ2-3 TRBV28 TGTGCCAGCAGTTTACTTGGGGGCGGGGGGACAGATACGCAGTATTTT CASSLLGGGGTDTQYF
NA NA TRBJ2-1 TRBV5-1 TGCGCCAGCAGCTTACAAGCGGGTGAGCAGTTCTTC CASSLQAGEQFF
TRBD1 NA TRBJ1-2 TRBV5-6 TGTGCCAGCAGCCTCCGGGACAGGGAGGGAGGCTACACCTTC CASSLRDREGGYTF
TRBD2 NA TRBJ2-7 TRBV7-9 TGTGCCAGCAGCTTAGGGCAGGGACTAGCGGGAGAGGAGCAGTACTTC CASSLGQGLAGEEQYF
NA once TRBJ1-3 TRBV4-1 TGCGCCAGCAGCCAAGGGTTAGGACAGGGAAACACCATATATTTT CASSQGLGQGNTIYF
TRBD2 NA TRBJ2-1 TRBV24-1 TGTGCCACCAGTGAACCTGGACTAGCGGACTCCTACAATGAGCAGTTCTTC CATSEPGLADSYNEQFF
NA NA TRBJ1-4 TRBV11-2 TGTGCCAGCAGCTTGAACAGGATTAATGAAAAACTGTTTTTT CASSLNRINEKLFF
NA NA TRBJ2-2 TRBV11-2 TGTGCCAGCAGCTTAGCGGCGGTCCGCTCCACCGGGGAGCTGTTTTTT CASSLAAVRSTGELFF
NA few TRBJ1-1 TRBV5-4 TGTGCCAGCAGCCGAAAAAGCAGGGCTTTGAACACTGAAGCTTTCTTT CASSRKSRALNTEAFF
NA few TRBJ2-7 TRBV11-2 TGTGCCAGCAGCCTTCTAGCAGCCCGTCTCTACGAGCAGTACTTC CASSLLAARLYEQYF
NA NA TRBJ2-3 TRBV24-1 TGTGCCACCAGTGATTTGCAATTCCATACGCAGTATTTT CATSDLQFHTQYF
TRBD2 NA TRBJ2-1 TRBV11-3 TGTGCCAGCAGCCTAAGCGGGAGGGCCTTCAATGAGCAGTTCTTC CASSLSGRAFNEQFF
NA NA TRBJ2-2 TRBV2 TGTGCCAGCAGTGAGTGGAACAGGTACACCGGGGAGCTGTTTTTT CASSEWNRYTGELFF
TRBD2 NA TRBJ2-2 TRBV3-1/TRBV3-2 TGTGCCAGCAGGCGAATGACTAGCGGGAGTATTAGGGAGCTGTTTTTT CASRRMTSGSIRELFF
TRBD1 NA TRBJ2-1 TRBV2 TGTGCCAGCAGTGAAGGCAGGGGGAACAATGAGCAGTTCTTC CASSEGRGNNEQFF
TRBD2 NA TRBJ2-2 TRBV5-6 TGTGCCAGCAGCTTGCCCCGGGGGGGCACCGGGGAGCTGTTTTTT CASSLPRGGTGELFF
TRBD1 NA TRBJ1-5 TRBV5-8 TGTGCCAGCAGCTGGGGGACAGGGATGTATAGCAATCAGCCCCAGCATTTT CASSWGTGMYSNQPQHF
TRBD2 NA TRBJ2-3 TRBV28 TGTGCCAGCAGTCCCCCGGGACTAGCGGTACCCTTTTTCTATACGCAGTATTTT CASSPPGLAVPFFYTQYF
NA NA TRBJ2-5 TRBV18 TGTGCCAGCTCACCCGACGGAGGACAAGAGACCCAGTACTTC CASSPDGGQETQYF
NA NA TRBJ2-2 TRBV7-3 TGTGCCAGCAGCTTATGGGCCAGGGGTACCGGGGAGCTGTTTTTT CASSLWARGTGELFF
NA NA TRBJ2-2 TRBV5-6 TGTGCCAGCAGCGCCGGGACAACCTACACCGGGGAGCTGTTTTTT CASSAGTTYTGELFF
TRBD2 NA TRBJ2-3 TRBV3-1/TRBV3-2 TGTGCCAGCAGCCACCAAGCGGGGGGGCACACAGATACGCAGTATTTT CASSHQAGGHTDTQYF
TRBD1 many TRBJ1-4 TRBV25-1 TGTGCCAGCAGTGATAGGGACAGGGGTAGAGAAAAACTGTTTTTT CASSDRDRGREKLFF
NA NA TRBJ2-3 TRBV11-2 TGTGCCAGCAGCACCCTGGTAGGGGCGGGGAGGACAGATACGCAGTATTTT CASSTLVGAGRTDTQYF
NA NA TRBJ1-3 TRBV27 TGTGCCAGCAGCCCGGGGTTCTGGGCTGGAAACACCATATATTTT CASSPGFWAGNTIYF
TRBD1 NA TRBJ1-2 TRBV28 TGTATAGTCGAGGGACAGGGGGGGGAAAGTAACTATGGCTACACCTTC CIVEGQGGESNYGYTF